A selection of T cell receptor beta chains follows, all from one sample in a study of OX40 agonist ivuxolimab in advanced cancers. Some clones are missing from TCRdb's copy, which holds only in-frame ones; the method was immunoSEQ multiplex PCR. The sample carries some 52,000 clones, over 80% recorded once. Sequencing used CD4+ or CD8+ T cells sorted from blood, obtained in a trial of the OX40 agonist ivuxolimab. The receptor set was obtained from an adult with an advanced solid tumor such as melanoma, head and neck, liver or kidney cancer. Both conserved end residues are part of each CDR3. D genes are given only for firm matches. Not every row has a clone size; where given, it reads once, few, many or a size class.

V gene	J gene	D gene	clone size	CDR3 protein	CDR3 DNA
TRBV2	TRBJ2-1	-	-	CASSDPPTGPYNEQFF	TGTGCCAGCAGTGACCCCCCGACGGGGCCCTACAATGAGCAGTTCTTC
TRBV4-2	TRBJ1-5	TRBD1	-	CASSQGTTGLGQPQHF	TGTGCCAGCAGCCAAGGTACGACAGGGTTAGGTCAGCCCCAGCATTTT
TRBV6-4	TRBJ2-7	-	-	CASSSDLDTYEQYF	TGTGCCAGCAGTTCAGACCTGGATACCTACGAGCAGTACTTC
TRBV28	TRBJ2-1	-	-	CASTVGLPTYNEQFF	TGTGCCAGCACCGTCGGACTACCAACCTACAATGAGCAGTTCTTC
TRBV15	TRBJ2-7	-	-	CATSMRPSSYEQYF	TGTGCCACCAGCATGCGTCCGAGCTCCTACGAGCAGTACTTC
TRBV28	TRBJ2-1	-	-	CASSLWGNEQFF	TGTGCCAGCAGTTTATGGGGCAATGAGCAGTTCTTC
TRBV5-1	TRBJ2-1	-	-	CASSRTDTYNEQFF	TGCGCCAGCAGCAGGACCGATACCTACAATGAGCAGTTCTTC
TRBV15	TRBJ1-4	TRBD1	-	CATSRESGGTGYEKLFF	TGTGCCACCAGCAGAGAGTCGGGAGGGACAGGGTATGAAAAACTGTTTTTT
TRBV9	TRBJ2-1	TRBD2	once	CASSPRLAGGPNNEQFF	TGTGCCAGCAGCCCCAGACTAGCGGGAGGCCCTAACAATGAGCAGTTCTTC
TRBV6-1	TRBJ2-1	TRBD2	few	CASTGSAGGPGEQFF	TGTGCCAGCACCGGATCGGCGGGAGGGCCGGGTGAGCAGTTCTTC
TRBV28	TRBJ2-7	TRBD2	-	CASRLTSGRNYEQYF	TGTGCCAGCAGGCTGACTAGCGGGAGGAACTACGAGCAGTACTTC
TRBV5-6	TRBJ1-5	-	-	CASSLGAVYGNQPQHF	TGTGCCAGCAGCTTGGGGGCGGTATATGGCAATCAGCCCCAGCATTTT
TRBV6-1	TRBJ2-2	TRBD2	-	CASSEAAGVLLNTGELFF	TGTGCCAGCAGTGAAGCGGCGGGGGTGCTCTTGAACACCGGGGAGCTGTTTTTT
TRBV6-5	TRBJ2-7	-	-	CASSYFGSTYEQYF	TGTGCCAGCAGTTACTTCGGGAGTACCTACGAGCAGTACTTC
TRBV6-1	TRBJ2-7	-	-	CASSELIGNEQYF	TGTGCCAGCAGTGAATTGATAGGGAACGAGCAGTACTTC
TRBV4-3	TRBJ2-1	TRBD2	-	CASSHASLAGEDNEQFF	TGCGCCAGCAGCCACGCCTCACTAGCGGGAGAGGACAATGAGCAGTTCTTC
TRBV13	TRBJ2-2	-	-	CASSLGLLGPTRELFF	TGTGCCAGCAGCTTAGGCCTTTTAGGGCCCACGCGGGAGCTGTTTTTT
TRBV5-6	TRBJ2-7	TRBD1	-	CASSPPLGQGLYEQYF	TGTGCCAGCAGCCCTCCTCTAGGACAGGGTCTCTACGAGCAGTACTTC
TRBV7-6	TRBJ2-1	TRBD2	-	CASSLKAGTSGFSYNEQFF	TGTGCCAGCAGCTTAAAAGCCGGGACTAGCGGGTTTTCCTACAATGAGCAGTTCTTC
TRBV16	TRBJ2-1	-	-	CASSPSSYNEQFF	TGTGCCAGCAGCCCCAGCTCCTACAATGAGCAGTTCTTC
TRBV6-5	TRBJ1-1	-	-	CASSYEGGLNTEAFF	TGTGCCAGCAGTTACGAAGGCGGGCTGAACACTGAAGCTTTCTTT
TRBV4-3	TRBJ2-2	TRBD2	-	CASSQEGGVLAGLNTGELFF	TGCGCCAGCAGCCAAGAAGGGGGTGTACTAGCGGGGCTGAACACCGGGGAGCTGTTTTTT
TRBV25-1	TRBJ1-5	-	-	CASGVGGNQPQHF	TGTGCCAGCGGGGTAGGAGGGAATCAGCCCCAGCATTTT
TRBV9	TRBJ2-7	TRBD1	-	CASSPGQGRNEQYF	TGTGCCAGCAGCCCGGGACAGGGGAGGAACGAGCAGTACTTC
TRBV6-6	TRBJ1-3	TRBD1	-	CASTRGRSGNTIYF	TGTGCCAGCACGAGGGGGCGTTCTGGAAACACCATATATTTT
TRBV15	TRBJ2-1	TRBD2	-	CATSRHPIAGPSYNEQFF	TGTGCCACCAGCAGACATCCGATAGCGGGCCCATCCTACAATGAGCAGTTCTTC
TRBV7-9	TRBJ2-3	TRBD1	-	CASSLASGGITDTQYF	TGTGCCAGCAGCTTAGCGTCAGGGGGTATCACAGATACGCAGTATTTT
TRBV10-1	TRBJ2-7	-	-	CASSEDGDSYEQYF	TGCGCCAGCAGTGAGGACGGAGACTCCTACGAGCAGTACTTC
TRBV27	TRBJ1-6	TRBD1	few	CATARQGTGSPLHF	TGTGCCACGGCTAGACAGGGTACGGGATCACCCCTCCACTTT
TRBV5-6	TRBJ1-1	TRBD1	-	CASSLDRDTEAFF	TGTGCCAGCAGCCTAGACAGGGACACTGAAGCTTTCTTT
TRBV4-3	TRBJ2-1	-	-	CASSQEVTGLGLEQFF	TGCGCCAGCAGCCAAGAAGTAACAGGGCTAGGCCTAGAGCAGTTCTTC
TRBV9	TRBJ1-2	-	once	CASSVQGKGIYGYTF	TGTGCCAGCAGCGTGCAGGGAAAGGGAATCTATGGCTACACCTTC
TRBV7-7	TRBJ1-4	-	-	CASSPGGFGEKLFF	TGTGCCAGCAGCCCCGGGGGTTTCGGTGAAAAACTGTTTTTT
TRBV11-1	TRBJ1-4	-	once	CASSPKGGPVGEKLFF	TGTGCCAGCAGCCCTAAAGGGGGACCCGTAGGGGAAAAACTGTTTTTT
TRBV5-6	TRBJ2-3	-	-	CASSHDFLGTESSTDTQYF	TGTGCCAGCAGCCACGATTTTTTGGGTACCGAATCTAGCACAGATACGCAGTATTTT
TRBV28	TRBJ1-5	-	-	CATSIPSEMNNQPQHF	TGTGCCACCTCGATCCCGTCGGAGATGAACAATCAGCCCCAGCATTTT
TRBV7-6	TRBJ1-1	-	few	CASSLGATQEAFF	TGTGCCAGCAGCTTAGGAGCTACACAAGAAGCTTTCTTT
TRBV27	TRBJ2-1	-	-	CASSPRDIAISYNEQFF	TGTGCCAGCAGTCCCCGGGACATCGCCATCTCCTACAATGAGCAGTTCTTC
TRBV4-3	TRBJ2-7	-	-	CASSPGLGSEQYF	TGCGCCAGCTCGCCCGGACTCGGGTCGGAGCAGTACTTC
TRBV18	TRBJ2-7	TRBD1	-	CASSPQETGSYEQYF	TGTGCCAGCTCACCACAGGAGACAGGGTCTTACGAGCAGTACTTC